This TCR beta chain derives from a study of T cells after yellow fever vaccination. Looking at the study overall: When fractions had low cell numbers, they were prepared with SMART-Seq v4 Ultra Low Input.

Points from the study as a whole: The secondary response was weaker but peaked faster, day 5 versus 15. Contamination by abundant bulk-population clonotypes could be present in FACS-sorted repertoires. Among primary-vaccination clones, most reappeared after the booster, at around 97% for CD4 and 88% for CD8.

Comments on this clonotype: Its antigen is still unknown.

This CDR3 comprises 15 residues. CDR1 and CDR2 (germline): SEHNR, FQNEAQ (reference sequence). V shed 3 bases and J 2 bases; nucleotides not matched to a gene: 1. Using its own MiXCR run on the 5' RACE reads, TCRdb lists one record per CDR3 protein. This table holds some 390,000 distinct CDR3 sequences, around 20% found once. The source was PBMCs, collected before the yellow fever booster vaccination. V usage is TRBV7-9 and J usage is TRBJ2-5; 12 bases are shared with TRBD2. The receptor was isolated from a young man who received the YFV17D yellow fever vaccine. The CDR3 protein is CASSFTSGGQETQYF. The CDR3 DNA is TGTGCCAGCAGCTTCACTAGCGGGGGGCAAGAGACCCAGTACTTC.